This T cell receptor (beta chain) was profiled in a study of blood T cell repertoires in COVID-19. Study information: PBMCs, B-cell-depleted T cells, or T cells provided the cDNA or gDNA that made up the material.

The V gene end was trimmed by 4 bases and the J gene end by 3 bases; junction bases not matched to a gene: 8. This CDR3 is built from 15 residues. The germline gives CDR1 SGHRS, CDR2 YFSETQ. Method: immunoSEQ multiplex PCR; TCRdb's copy keeps in-frame clones and lacks some. The repertoire holds approximately 210,000 clones, with less than 90% as singletons. Material for sequencing was peripheral blood. The chain joins TRBV5-1 to TRBJ1-1, with TRBD1 matching over 8 bases. The sequence was collected from a human donor in a cohort sampled during active COVID-19. CDR3 protein: CASSQGQGGHTEAFF. In DNA, the CDR3 is TGCGCCAGCAGCCAAGGACAGGGAGGGCACACTGAAGCTTTCTTT.